Below are 17 T cell receptor beta chains sequenced from a single sample in a study of control samples from healthy donors and cancer patients. Here immunoSEQ multiplex PCR was the method, and the copy in TCRdb shows in-frame clones only, minus some. This table holds about 69,000 clones, approximately 80% found once. The specimen sequenced was PBMCs. Every receptor here comes from a woman aged 50 to 65 with lung cancer.

This chain uses TRBV3-1 (or the pseudogene TRBV3-2) with TRBJ2-6; possibly TRBD1 for D (5 bases). Trimming stripped 3 bases from V and 6 bases from J, with 12 bases between. Germline CDR1 and CDR2: LGHDT and YNNKEL (reference sequence). The CDR3 has 15 amino acids. CDR3 region: CASSHDRGPANVLTF. CDR3 coding DNA: TGTGCCAGCAGCCATGACAGAGGCCCGGCCAACGTCCTGACTTTC.

This chain connects TRBV27 to TRBJ2-7, with TRBD1 identical over 7 bases. Per the germline V gene, CDR1 is MNHEY and CDR2 is SMNVEV (reference sequence). The CDR3 runs to 14 residues. Unmatched junction bases numbered 5, after V lost 1 base and J lost 5 bases. CDR3 nucleotides: TGTGCCAGCAGTTTATTGACAGGGTTCAACGAGCAGTACTTC. Its protein product is CASSLLTGFNEQYF.

The chain employs TRBV7-3 and TRBJ2-5; no clear D. The length of the CDR3 is 13 residues. Trimming stripped 1 base from V and 6 bases from J, with 9 bases between. CDR1 is SGHTA, CDR2 FQGTGA, per germline. The CDR3 loop is CASSLNGKKTQYF. In nucleotides, the CDR3 is TGTGCCAGCAGCTTAAATGGCAAGAAGACCCAGTACTTC.

This chain joins TRBV4-3 and TRBJ1-5, with D unresolved. Between the trimmed V and J ends, which lost 0 bases and 2 bases, there was a span of 14 bases. Germline V gives CDR1 LGHNA, CDR2 YSLEER. The CDR3 sequence is 17 residues long. CDR3 coding DNA: TGCGCCAGCAGCCAAGATTCGGCAAACGGGGGCAATCAGCCCCAGCATTTT. This sequence encodes CASSQDSANGGNQPQHF.

The chain recombines TRBV4-2 with TRBJ1-3; D unresolved. The V gene's germline CDR1 is LGHNA and CDR2 YNFKEQ. This CDR3 has 17 residues. With 1 base removed from V and 0 bases from J, the gap between germline ends came to 13 bases. The CDR3 reads CASSQASAQFSGNTIYF. CDR3 nucleotides: TGTGCCAGCAGCCAAGCGTCGGCTCAGTTCTCTGGAAACACCATATATTTT.

The CDR3 sequence: CASSFYPGTSYEQYF. The CDR3 DNA follows: TGTGCCAGCAGCTTTTACCCCGGGACCTCCTACGAGCAGTACTTC. The V call is TRBV7-2, the J call TRBJ2-7; perhaps D is TRBD1 or TRBD2 (5 bases each). V was pared by 3 bases and J by 0 bases, with 12 bases between. The CDR3 extends over 15 amino acids. Germline-derived CDR1 and CDR2 are SGHTA and FQGNSA.

The genes are TRBV4-3 and TRBJ1-5; D possibly corresponds to TRBD1 (5 bases). Trimming cost V 0 bases and J 3 bases, with 9 bases left between them. CDR1 LGHNA and CDR2 YSLEER come from the germline V gene. CDR3 size: 15 residues. CDR3 in amino acids: CASSQDWGFNQPQHF. The DNA for the CDR3 is TGCGCCAGCAGCCAAGATTGGGGCTTCAATCAGCCCCAGCATTTT.

This sequence joins TRBV19 and TRBJ1-2; a weak D match, TRBD1 (6 bases). The germline gives CDR1 LNHDA, CDR2 SQIVND (reference sequence). V gave up 3 bases and J gave up 5 bases, with 19 bases separating them. The CDR3 covers 16 residues. For the CDR3, the DNA is TGTGCCAGTAGTATGAGGGGAACAGGGCTGGCTTATGGCTACACCTTC. Amino acids: CASSMRGTGLAYGYTF.

This chain uses TRBV15 with TRBJ1-1; 8 bases are shared with TRBD1. J gave up 7 bases and V 3 bases, and 7 bases lay outside the gene matches. The CDR3 is 14 amino acids. In germline, CDR1 is LNHNV, CDR2 YYDKDF (reference sequence). The CDR3 region is CATSRDRVTSEAFF. CDR3 nucleotides: TGTGCCACCAGCAGGGACAGGGTGACTAGTGAAGCTTTCTTT. Together with reference TRBV15 and TRBJ1-1, the CDR3 gives the full variable domain: DAMVIQNPRYQVTQFGKPVTLSCSQTLNHNVMYWYQQKSSQAPKLLFHYYDKDFNNEADTPDNFQSRRPNTSFCFLDIRSPGLGDTAMYLCATSRDRVTSEAFFGQGTRLTVV.

This clone was detected a few times. The chain joins TRBV5-1 to TRBJ1-2, with D possibly matching TRBD1 (5 bases). Germline CDR1 reads SGHRS; CDR2 reads YFSETQ. V lost 3 bases and J lost 3, with 9 bases in between. The CDR3 sequence is 13 residues long. The CDR3: CASSSGRDYGYTF. The DNA of the CDR3 is TGCGCCAGCAGCTCGGGACGGGACTATGGCTACACCTTC.

The chain is built from TRBV18 and TRBJ2-7; perhaps TRBD2 as D (5 bases). V dropped 2 bases and J dropped 3 bases, with 11 bases sitting between them. Germline V CDR1 and CDR2: KGHSH, LQKENI. This CDR3 region has 14 residues. This chain's CDR3 is CASSPKAGIYEQYF. The CDR3, as DNA: TGTGCCAGCTCACCAAAGGCGGGCATCTACGAGCAGTACTTC.

The chain recombines TRBV27 with TRBJ1-1; D unresolved. V was clipped by 3 bases and J by 5 bases, with 10 bases between them. Germline V gives CDR1 MNHEY, CDR2 SMNVEV (reference sequence). This CDR3 contains 13 residues. The CDR3 protein is CASSFESETEAFF. CDR3 nucleotide sequence: TGTGCCAGCAGTTTCGAATCAGAGACTGAAGCTTTCTTT.

The genes are TRBV7-2 and TRBJ2-4; 7 positions match TRBD1. This CDR3 is built from 17 residues. The trim removed 5 bases at V and 0 bases at J, leaving 10 bases unmatched. Germline V gene sequence: CDR1 SGHTA, CDR2 FQGNSA. The CDR3 DNA reads TGTGCCAGCAGCGCACGAGGGGGCCCCTTAGCCAAAAACATTCAGTACTTC. Translation: CASSARGGPLAKNIQYF.

The chain couples TRBV4-3 to TRBJ1-1; 8 positions match TRBD1. Germline CDR1 is LGHNA and CDR2 is YSLEER. The ends lost 0 bases at V and 4 bases at J; junction bases unmatched: 1. The CDR3 sequence is 14 residues long. CDR3 amino acids: CASSQDTGGTEAFF. In nucleotides, the CDR3 is TGCGCCAGCAGCCAAGATACAGGGGGCACTGAAGCTTTCTTT.

The rearrangement uses TRBV28 and TRBJ2-2; D is unresolved. The CDR3 covers 14 residues. Germline V gene lookup returns CDR1 MDHEN and CDR2 SYDVKM. Trimming removed 2 bases from V and 6 bases from J, with 10 bases in between. Here the CDR3 reads CASSLGRRPGELFF. For the CDR3, the DNA is TGTGCCAGCAGTTTAGGCAGGCGGCCCGGGGAGCTGTTTTTT.

The gene calls are TRBV6-5 and TRBJ1-2, with TRBD1 matching 7 bases. Trimming removed 8 bases from V and 5 bases from J; junction bases left unmatched: 11. This CDR3 spans 14 amino acids. Germline CDR1 and CDR2: MNHEY and SVGAGI. In nucleotides, the CDR3 is TGTGCCAGCCGCCCCTTACAGGGGTCGTATGGCTACACCTTC. Translation gives CASRPLQGSYGYTF.

The chain joins TRBV5-1 to TRBJ1-6; D unresolved. The CDR3 consists of 14 residues. V lost 0 bases and J lost 6, with 7 bases in between. Germline CDR1 SGHRS, CDR2 YFSETQ. The CDR3 DNA reads as TGCGCCAGCAGCTTGGGAGCCAGTAATTCACCCCTCCACTTT. It translates to CASSLGASNSPLHF.